This T cell receptor beta chain is drawn from a study of T cells in women clearing cervical HPV infection. Regarding the study as a whole: CIN3+ cases had significantly higher TCR repertoire richness than controls, but evenness did not differ. Combining TCR richness with V gene abundances gave 0.65 to 0.85 AUC.

Turning to this clone: The antigen is not known. The read comes to an end 3 residues before the CDR3 does, leaving the germline J gene to fill in the end.

This CDR3 spans 12 amino acids. Germline CDR1 is KGHSH and CDR2 is LQKENI. All donors had a single incident cervical HPV16 infection, not prevalent. Generated by immunoSEQ multiplex PCR, the TCRdb table keeps only in-frame clones and is missing some. The sample's table shows some 23,000 clones. The sequenced material came from blood buffy coat. This chain connects TRBV18 to TRBJ2-2; D uncertain. The source is a woman aged 18-70 years with a cervical HPV16 infection that either progressed to CIN3+ or cleared (not recorded which). The chain's CDR3 is CASSAKTEKLFF. The part of the CDR3 DNA that was read is TGTGCCAGCTCAGCCAAAACTGAAAAG. Full variable domain (rest looked up from reference TRBV18 and TRBJ2-2): NAGVMQNPRHLVRRRGQEARLRCSPMKGHSHVYWYRQLPEEGLKFMVYLQKENIIDESGMPKERFSAEFPKEGPSILRIQQVVRGDSAAYFCASSAKTEKLFFGEGSRLTVL.